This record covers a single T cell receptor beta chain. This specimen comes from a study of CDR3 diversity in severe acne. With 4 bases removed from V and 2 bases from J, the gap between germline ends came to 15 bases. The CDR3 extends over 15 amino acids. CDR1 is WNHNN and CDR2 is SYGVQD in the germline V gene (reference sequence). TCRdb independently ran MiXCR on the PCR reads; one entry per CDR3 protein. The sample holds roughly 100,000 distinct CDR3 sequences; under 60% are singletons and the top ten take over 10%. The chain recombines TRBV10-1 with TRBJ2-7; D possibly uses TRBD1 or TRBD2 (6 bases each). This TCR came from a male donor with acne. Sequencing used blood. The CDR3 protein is CASSAGARGTYEQYF. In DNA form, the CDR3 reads TGCGCCAGCAGTGCGGGGGCTAGGGGAACCTACGAGCAGTACTTC.